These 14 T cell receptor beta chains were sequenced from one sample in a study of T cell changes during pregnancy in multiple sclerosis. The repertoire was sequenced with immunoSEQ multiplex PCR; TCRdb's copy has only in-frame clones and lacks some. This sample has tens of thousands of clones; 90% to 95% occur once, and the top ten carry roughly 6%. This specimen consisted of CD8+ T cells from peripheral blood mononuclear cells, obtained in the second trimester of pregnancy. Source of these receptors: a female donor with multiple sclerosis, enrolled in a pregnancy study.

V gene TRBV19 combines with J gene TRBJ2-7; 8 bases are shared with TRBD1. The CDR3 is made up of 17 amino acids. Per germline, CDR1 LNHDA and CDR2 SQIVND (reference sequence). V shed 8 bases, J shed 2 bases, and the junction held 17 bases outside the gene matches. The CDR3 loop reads CASSGWDRTLGTYEQYF. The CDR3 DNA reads TGTGCCAGTTCAGGATGGGACAGGACCCTCGGGACCTACGAGCAGTACTTC.

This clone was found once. CDR3 nucleotide sequence: TGCGCCAGCAGCCAAGAAACAGGGGGGGCCGGGGAGCTGTTTTTT. Amino acid sequence: CASSQETGGAGELFF. The V call is TRBV4-3, the J call TRBJ2-2, with TRBD1 as a possible D gene (8 bases). The CDR3 totals 15 residues. V was cut by 0 bases and J by 6 bases, with 11 bases left in between. Germline-derived CDR1 and CDR2 are LGHNA and YSLEER.

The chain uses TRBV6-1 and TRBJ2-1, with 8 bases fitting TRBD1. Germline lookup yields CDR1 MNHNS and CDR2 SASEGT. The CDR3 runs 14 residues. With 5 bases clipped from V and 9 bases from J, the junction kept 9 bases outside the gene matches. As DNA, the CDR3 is TGTGCCAGCAGTACACCGGGACAGGTCCCTGAGCAGTTCTTC. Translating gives CASSTPGQVPEQFF.

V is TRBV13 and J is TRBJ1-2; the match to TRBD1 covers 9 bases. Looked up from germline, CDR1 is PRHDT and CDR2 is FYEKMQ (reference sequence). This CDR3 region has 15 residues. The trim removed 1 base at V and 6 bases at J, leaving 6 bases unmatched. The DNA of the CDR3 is TGTGCCAGCAGCTTAGTCGGACAGGGGAGAGATGGCTACACCTTC. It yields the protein CASSLVGQGRDGYTF.

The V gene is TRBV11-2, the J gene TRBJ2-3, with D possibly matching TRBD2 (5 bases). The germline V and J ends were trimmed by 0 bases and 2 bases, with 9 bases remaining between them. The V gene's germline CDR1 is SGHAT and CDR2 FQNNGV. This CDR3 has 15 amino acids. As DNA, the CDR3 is TGTGCCAGCAGCTTAGAGGTCGACTACACAGATACGCAGTATTTT. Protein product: CASSLEVDYTDTQYF.

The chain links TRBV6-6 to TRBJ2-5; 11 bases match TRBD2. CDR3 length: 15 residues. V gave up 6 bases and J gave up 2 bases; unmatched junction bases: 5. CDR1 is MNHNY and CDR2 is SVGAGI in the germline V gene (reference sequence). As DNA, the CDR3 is TGTGCCAGCAGCCCGACTAGCGGGGTTCAAGAGACCCAGTACTTC. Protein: CASSPTSGVQETQYF.

The CDR3 bases are TGCGCCAGCAGCTTTACGCGGGAATCCTACAATGAGCAGTTCTTC. This encodes CASSFTRESYNEQFF. The chain links TRBV5-1 to TRBJ2-1; tentatively, D is TRBD2 (6 bases). Germline CDR1 SGHRS, CDR2 YFSETQ. The ends were cut back, 2 bases at V and 1 base at J, with 10 bases in the middle. The CDR3 totals 15 residues.

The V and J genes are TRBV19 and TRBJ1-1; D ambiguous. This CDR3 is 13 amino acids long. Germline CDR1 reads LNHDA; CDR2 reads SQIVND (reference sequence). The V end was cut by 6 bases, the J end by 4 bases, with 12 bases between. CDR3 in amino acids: CASSPQGVTEAFF. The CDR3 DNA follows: TGTGCCAGTAGCCCCCAAGGAGTCACTGAAGCTTTCTTT.

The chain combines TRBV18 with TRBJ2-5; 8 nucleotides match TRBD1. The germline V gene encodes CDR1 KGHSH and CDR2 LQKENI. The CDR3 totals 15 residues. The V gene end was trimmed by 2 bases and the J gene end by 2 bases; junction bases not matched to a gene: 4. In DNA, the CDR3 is TGTGCCAGCTCACCATACGGGACAGGACAAGAGACCCAGTACTTC. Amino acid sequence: CASSPYGTGQETQYF.

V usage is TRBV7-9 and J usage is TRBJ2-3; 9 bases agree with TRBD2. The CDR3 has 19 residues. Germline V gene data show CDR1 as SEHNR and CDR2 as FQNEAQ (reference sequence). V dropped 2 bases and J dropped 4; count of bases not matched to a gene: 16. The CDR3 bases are TGTGCCAGCAGCTTATCATGGGCTAGCGGGACTAATTTACCAGATACGCAGTATTTT. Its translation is CASSLSWASGTNLPDTQYF.

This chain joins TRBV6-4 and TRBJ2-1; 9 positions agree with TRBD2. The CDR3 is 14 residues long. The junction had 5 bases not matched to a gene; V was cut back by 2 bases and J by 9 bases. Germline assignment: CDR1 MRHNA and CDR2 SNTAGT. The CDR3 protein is CASSDVAGVTEQFF. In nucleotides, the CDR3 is TGTGCCAGCAGTGACGTAGCGGGAGTAACTGAGCAGTTCTTC.

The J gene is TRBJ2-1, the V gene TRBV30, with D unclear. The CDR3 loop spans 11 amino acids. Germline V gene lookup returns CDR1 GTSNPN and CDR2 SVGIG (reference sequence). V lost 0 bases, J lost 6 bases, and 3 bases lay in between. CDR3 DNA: TGTGCCTGGAGTGTCTTCAATGAGCAGTTCTTC. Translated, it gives CAWSVFNEQFF.

The CDR3 sequence is CASSPRGPHEQYF. Here the CDR3 DNA reads TGTGCCAGTAGTCCCAGAGGGCCCCACGAGCAGTACTTC. The J gene is TRBJ2-7, the V gene TRBV19, with D perhaps matching TRBD2 (5 bases). The CDR3 totals 13 residues. Trimming shortened V by 5 bases and J by 5 bases, and 13 bases separated the two germline ends. CDR1 and CDR2 (germline): LNHDA, SQIVND (reference sequence).

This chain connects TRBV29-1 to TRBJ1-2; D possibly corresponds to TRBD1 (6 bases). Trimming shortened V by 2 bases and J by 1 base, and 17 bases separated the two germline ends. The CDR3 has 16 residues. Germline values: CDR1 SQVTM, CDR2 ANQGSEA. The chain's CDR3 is CSVERGSGTDNYGYTF. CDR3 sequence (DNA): TGCAGCGTTGAAAGGGGGTCCGGGACGGATAACTATGGCTACACCTTC.